This T cell receptor (beta chain) originates from a study of T cell clonality in common variable immunodeficiency. This clone was picked up many times. Its target is not known. The read terminates 3 residues ahead of where the CDR3 ends, so the germline J gene completes it. Germline assignment: CDR1 SQVTM and CDR2 ANQGSEA. This CDR3 has 12 amino acids. V gave up 3 bases and J gave up 5 bases, with 10 bases separating them. Study-wide results and caveats: Fewer deletions and N-nucleotide insertions were reportedly seen in common variable immunodeficiency TCR beta sequences.

Clones were read by immunoSEQ multiplex PCR, and TCRdb kept only the in-frame ones, dropping some. This table holds 25,000 to 35,000 clones with no singletons; the top ten claim 5% to 7%. Sample: peripheral blood mononuclear cells. This chain joins TRBV29-1 and TRBJ1-2; the D is unclear. The TCR comes from a human donor with common variable immunodeficiency. The CDR3 reads CSVDPTSYGYTF. The covered CDR3 bases are TGCAGCGTTGACCCCACCAGTTATGGC.